These 9 T cell receptor beta chains share one sample of origin, sequenced in a study of blood T cell repertoires in COVID-19. TCRdb's table, derived via immunoSEQ multiplex PCR, lists solely in-frame clones and lacks some. Of a few hundred thousand clones listed, more than 65% are singletons. Sequenced sample: peripheral blood. These TCRs come from a woman between 40 and 50 years old who had recovered from COVID-19.

The sample holds one count of this clone. The chain employs TRBV4-3 and TRBJ2-3; 8 bases fit TRBD2. The CDR3 has 17 amino acids. Germline values: CDR1 LGHNA, CDR2 YSLEER. V lost 0 bases and J lost 4; bases outside the gene matches: 9. The CDR3: CASSQDGGGGHPDTQYF. CDR3 nucleotides: TGCGCCAGCAGCCAAGATGGTGGCGGGGGGCACCCAGATACGCAGTATTTT.

The chain couples TRBV10-1 to TRBJ1-3; no reliable D call. The length of the CDR3 is 18 residues. The germline V gene has CDR1 WNHNN and CDR2 SYGVQD (reference sequence). V gave up 8 bases and J gave up 0 bases, with 23 bases separating them. The CDR3 DNA reads as TGCGCCAGCTATACCATAACAACTCGGGGTCCCTCTGGAAACACCATATATTTT. Translation: CASYTITTRGPSGNTIYF.

The chain links TRBV4-2 to TRBJ1-2, with a tentative D call TRBD1 (5 bases). With 0 bases removed from V and 8 bases from J, the gap between germline ends came to 13 bases. Germline CDR1 and CDR2: LGHNA and YNFKEQ. CDR3 size: 14 residues. The CDR3 nucleotides read TGTGCCAGCAGCCAAGATAACAGGACCCCGGGCTACACCTTC. The encoded protein is CASSQDNRTPGYTF.

CDR3 bases: TGTGCCAGCAGCTTTCCGGGACAACGCAGCTCCTACGAGCAGTACTTC. This encodes CASSFPGQRSSYEQYF. V gene TRBV11-2 combines with J gene TRBJ2-7; possible D gene TRBD1, 6 bases. CDR1 and CDR2 from the germline V gene are SGHAT and FQNNGV. The V end lost 3 bases, the J end lost 0 bases, and 15 bases lay between the germline ends. This CDR3 is built from 16 residues.

CDR3 loop: CASSLRQGLASPLHF. The CDR3 coding sequence is TGTGCCAGCAGCCTCCGACAGGGACTAGCTTCACCCCTCCACTTT. The genes are TRBV3-1 (or the pseudogene TRBV3-2) and TRBJ1-6; TRBD1 matches at 7 bases. This CDR3 is 15 amino acids long. CDR1 is LGHDT, CDR2 YNNKEL, per germline (reference sequence). V was pared by 4 bases and J by 9 bases, with 9 bases of the junction left unmatched.

The chain is built from TRBV5-5 and TRBJ1-2; TRBD1 aligns across 9 bases. The CDR3 consists of 15 residues. V gave up 3 bases and J gave up 3 bases; unmatched junction bases: 6. The germline V gene encodes CDR1 SGHKS and CDR2 YYEKEE (reference sequence). The CDR3 loop is CASSWGDRVDYGYTF. The DNA for the CDR3 is TGTGCCAGCAGCTGGGGGGACAGGGTGGACTATGGCTACACCTTC.

The chain combines TRBV6-6 with TRBJ2-7; D may be TRBD1 (6 bases). The CDR3 has 13 amino acids. Germline V gene sequence: CDR1 MNHNY, CDR2 SVGAGI (reference sequence). Between the trimmed V and J ends, which lost 4 bases and 4 bases, there was a span of 11 bases. CDR3 loop: CASSLQGLYEQYF. CDR3 DNA sequence: TGTGCCAGCAGTTTACAGGGTTTGTACGAGCAGTACTTC.

The DNA for the CDR3 is TGTGCCAGCAGCTATAGCGGGGGTTACCACTACGAGCAGTACTTC. Translation: CASSYSGGYHYEQYF. The chain employs TRBV11-3 and TRBJ2-7, with 9 bases matching TRBD2. CDR1 and CDR2 (germline): SGHNT, YENEEA. With 4 bases clipped from V and 3 bases from J, the junction kept 7 bases outside the gene matches. The CDR3 spans 15 residues.

This chain joins TRBV28 and TRBJ1-6; TRBD1 agrees at 10 bases. Germline CDR1 is MDHEN and CDR2 is SYDVKM. Trimming at V came to 6 bases and at J to 9 bases, leaving 11 bases not matched to a gene. The CDR3 runs to 16 residues. The CDR3 here is CASRQIGQGEGSPLHF. CDR3 bases: TGTGCCAGCAGGCAGATCGGACAGGGGGAAGGTTCACCCCTCCACTTT.